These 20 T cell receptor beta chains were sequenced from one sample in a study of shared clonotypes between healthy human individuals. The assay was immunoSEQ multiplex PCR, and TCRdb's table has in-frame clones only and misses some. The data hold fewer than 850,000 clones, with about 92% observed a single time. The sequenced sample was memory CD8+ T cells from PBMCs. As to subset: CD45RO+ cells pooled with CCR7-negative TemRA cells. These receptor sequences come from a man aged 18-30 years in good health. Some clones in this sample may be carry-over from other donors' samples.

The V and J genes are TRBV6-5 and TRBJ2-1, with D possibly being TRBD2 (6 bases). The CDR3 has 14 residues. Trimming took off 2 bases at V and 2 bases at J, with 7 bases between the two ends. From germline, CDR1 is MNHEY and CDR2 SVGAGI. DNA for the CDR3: TGTGCCAGCAGTTACGGAGGGGCCTACAATGAGCAGTTCTTC. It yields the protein CASSYGGAYNEQFF.

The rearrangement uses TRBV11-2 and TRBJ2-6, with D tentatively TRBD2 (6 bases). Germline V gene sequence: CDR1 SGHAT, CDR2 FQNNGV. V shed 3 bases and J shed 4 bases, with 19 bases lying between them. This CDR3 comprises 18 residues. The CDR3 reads CASSFIRDLPSGANVLTF. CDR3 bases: TGTGCCAGCAGCTTTATACGGGACTTACCCAGCGGGGCCAACGTCCTGACTTTC.

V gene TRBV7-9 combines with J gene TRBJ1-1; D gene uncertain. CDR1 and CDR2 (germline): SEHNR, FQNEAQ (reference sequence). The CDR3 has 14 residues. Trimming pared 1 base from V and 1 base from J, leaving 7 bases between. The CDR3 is CASSLVFQNTEAFF. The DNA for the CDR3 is TGTGCCAGCAGCTTAGTGTTCCAGAACACTGAAGCTTTCTTT.

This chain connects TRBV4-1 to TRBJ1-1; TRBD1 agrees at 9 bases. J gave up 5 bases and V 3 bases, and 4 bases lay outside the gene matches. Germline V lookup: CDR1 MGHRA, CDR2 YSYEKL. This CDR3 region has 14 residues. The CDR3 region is CASSHGTGTTEAFF. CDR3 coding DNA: TGCGCCAGCAGCCACGGGACAGGGACGACTGAAGCTTTCTTT.

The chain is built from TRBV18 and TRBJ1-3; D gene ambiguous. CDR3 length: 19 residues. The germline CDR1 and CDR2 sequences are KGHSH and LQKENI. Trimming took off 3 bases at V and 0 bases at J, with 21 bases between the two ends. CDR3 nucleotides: TGTGCCAGCTCACCCCCTCAGTATGTCTCGTGGAACTCTGGAAACACCATATATTTT. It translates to CASSPPQYVSWNSGNTIYF. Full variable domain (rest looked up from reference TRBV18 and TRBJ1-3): NAGVMQNPRHLVRRRGQEARLRCSPMKGHSHVYWYRQLPEEGLKFMVYLQKENIIDESGMPKERFSAEFPKEGPSILRIQQVVRGDSAAYFCASSPPQYVSWNSGNTIYFGEGSWLTVV.

CDR3 sequence (DNA): TGTGCCAGCAGCTTAGCGAGGGGACTAGCGGGAGATTTTGGGTTCTTC. Translating it yields CASSLARGLAGDFGFF. The V and J genes are TRBV7-9 and TRBJ2-1; 14 bases fit TRBD2. The germline gives CDR1 SEHNR, CDR2 FQNEAQ (reference sequence). V lost 0 bases to trimming and J lost 15 bases; unmatched junction nucleotides: 10. The CDR3 has 16 amino acids.

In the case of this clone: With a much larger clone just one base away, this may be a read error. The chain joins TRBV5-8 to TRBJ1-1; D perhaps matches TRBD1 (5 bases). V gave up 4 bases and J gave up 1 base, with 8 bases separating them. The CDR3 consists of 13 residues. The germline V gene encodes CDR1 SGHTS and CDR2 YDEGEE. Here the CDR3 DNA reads TGTGCCAGCAGCCTTACAGGGAACACTGAAGCTTTCTTT. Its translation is CASSLTGNTEAFF.

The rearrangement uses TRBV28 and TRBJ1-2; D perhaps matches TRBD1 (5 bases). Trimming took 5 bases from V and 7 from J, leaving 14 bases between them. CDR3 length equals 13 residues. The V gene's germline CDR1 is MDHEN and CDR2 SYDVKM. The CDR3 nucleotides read TGTGCCAGCAGTCGGAGTGGGACGGGTGGCTACACCTTC. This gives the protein CASSRSGTGGYTF.

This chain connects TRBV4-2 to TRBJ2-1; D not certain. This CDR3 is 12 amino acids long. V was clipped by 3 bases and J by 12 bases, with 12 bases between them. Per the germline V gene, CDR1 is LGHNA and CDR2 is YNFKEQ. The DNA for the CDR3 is TGTGCCAGCAGCCATATCCTCGAAGGGCAGTTCTTC. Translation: CASSHILEGQFF.

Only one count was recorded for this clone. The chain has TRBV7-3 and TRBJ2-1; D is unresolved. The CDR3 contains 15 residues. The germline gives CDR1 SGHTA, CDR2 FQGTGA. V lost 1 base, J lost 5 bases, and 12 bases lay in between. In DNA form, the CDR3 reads TGTGCCAGCAGCTTAAGATGGGTGGAGAACAATGAGCAGTTCTTC. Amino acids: CASSLRWVENNEQFF.

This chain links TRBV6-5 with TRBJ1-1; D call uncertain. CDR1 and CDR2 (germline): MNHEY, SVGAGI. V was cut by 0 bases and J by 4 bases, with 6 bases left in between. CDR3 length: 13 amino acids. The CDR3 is CASSYSRVTEAFF. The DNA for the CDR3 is TGTGCCAGCAGTTACTCGAGGGTCACTGAAGCTTTCTTT.

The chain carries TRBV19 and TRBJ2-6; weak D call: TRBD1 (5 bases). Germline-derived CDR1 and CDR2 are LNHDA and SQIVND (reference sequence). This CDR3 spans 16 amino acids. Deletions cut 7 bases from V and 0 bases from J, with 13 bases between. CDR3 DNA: TGTGCCAGTACTCGCCGCAGGGTCTCTGGGGCCAACGTCCTGACTTTC. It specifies CASTRRRVSGANVLTF.

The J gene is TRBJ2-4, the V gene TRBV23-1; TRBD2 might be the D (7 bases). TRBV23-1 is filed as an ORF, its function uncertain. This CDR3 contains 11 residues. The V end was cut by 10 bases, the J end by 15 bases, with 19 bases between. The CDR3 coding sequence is TGCGCCAAACTGGGGGGGCAGGGTCCGTACTTC. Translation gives CAKLGGQGPYF.

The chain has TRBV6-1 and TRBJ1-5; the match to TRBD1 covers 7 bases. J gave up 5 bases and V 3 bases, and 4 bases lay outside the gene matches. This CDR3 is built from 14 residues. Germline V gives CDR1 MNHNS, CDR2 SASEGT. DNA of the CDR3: TGTGCCAGCAGTGAGGGAGGGGGCCATCAGCCCCAGCATTTT. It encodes CASSEGGGHQPQHF.

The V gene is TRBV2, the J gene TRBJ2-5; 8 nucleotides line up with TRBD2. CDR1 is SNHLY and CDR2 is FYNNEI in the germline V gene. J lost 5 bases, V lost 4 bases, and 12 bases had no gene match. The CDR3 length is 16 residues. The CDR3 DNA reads TGTGCCAGCAGTGGCTATAGCGGGACCCCGCGGGAGACCCAGTACTTC. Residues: CASSGYSGTPRETQYF.

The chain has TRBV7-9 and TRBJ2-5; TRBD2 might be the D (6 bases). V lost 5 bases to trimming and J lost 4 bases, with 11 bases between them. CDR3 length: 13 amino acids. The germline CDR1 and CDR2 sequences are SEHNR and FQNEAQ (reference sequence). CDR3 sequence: CASSTALAETQYF. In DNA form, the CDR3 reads TGTGCCAGCAGCACCGCACTAGCAGAGACCCAGTACTTC.

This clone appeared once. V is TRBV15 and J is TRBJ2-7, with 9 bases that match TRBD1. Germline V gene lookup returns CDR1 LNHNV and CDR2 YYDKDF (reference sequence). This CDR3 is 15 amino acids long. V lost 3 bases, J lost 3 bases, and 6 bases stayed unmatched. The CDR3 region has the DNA TGTGCCACCAGCAGCCTCCGGGACAGGGACTACGAGCAGTACTTC. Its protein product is CATSSLRDRDYEQYF.

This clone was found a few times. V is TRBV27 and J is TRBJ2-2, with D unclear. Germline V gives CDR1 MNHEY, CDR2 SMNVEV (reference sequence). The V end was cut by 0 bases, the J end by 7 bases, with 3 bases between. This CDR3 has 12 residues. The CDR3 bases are TGTGCCAGCAGTTTATCGCTCGGGGAGCTGTTTTTT. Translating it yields CASSLSLGELFF.

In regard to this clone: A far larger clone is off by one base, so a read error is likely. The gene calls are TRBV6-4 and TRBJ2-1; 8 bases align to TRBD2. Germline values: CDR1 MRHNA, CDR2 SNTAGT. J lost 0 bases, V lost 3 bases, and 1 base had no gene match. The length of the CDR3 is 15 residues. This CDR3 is CASSESGSSYNEQFF. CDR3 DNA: TGTGCCAGCAGTGAAAGCGGGAGCTCCTACAATGAGCAGTTCTTC.

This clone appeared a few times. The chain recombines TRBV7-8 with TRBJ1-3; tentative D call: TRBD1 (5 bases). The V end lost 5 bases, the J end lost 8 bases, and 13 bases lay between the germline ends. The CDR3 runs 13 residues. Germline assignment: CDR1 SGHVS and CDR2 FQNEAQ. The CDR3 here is CASSPDSEDTIYF. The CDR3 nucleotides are TGTGCCAGCAGCCCAGACAGCGAGGACACCATATATTTT. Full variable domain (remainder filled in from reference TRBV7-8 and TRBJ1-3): GAGVSQSPRYKVAKRGQDVALRCDPISGHVSLFWYQQALGQGPEFLTYFQNEAQLDKSGLPSDRFFAERPEGSVSTLKIQRTQQEDSAVYLCASSPDSEDTIYFGEGSWLTVV.